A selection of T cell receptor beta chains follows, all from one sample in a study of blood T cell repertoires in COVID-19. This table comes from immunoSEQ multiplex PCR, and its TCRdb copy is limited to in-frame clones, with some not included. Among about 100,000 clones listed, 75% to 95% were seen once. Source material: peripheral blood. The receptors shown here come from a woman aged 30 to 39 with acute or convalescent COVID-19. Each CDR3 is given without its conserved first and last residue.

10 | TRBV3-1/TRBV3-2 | ASGRQTNEQY
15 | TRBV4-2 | ASSQEEALGSGNTIY
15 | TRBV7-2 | ASSLSSGSSGANVLT
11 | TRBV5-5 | ASSFGSSYEQY
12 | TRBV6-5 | ASIRDRVNTEAF
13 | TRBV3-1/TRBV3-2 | ASSQGLMRDTEAF
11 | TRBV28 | ASRTITGFGYT
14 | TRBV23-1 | ASSPLAGLSTDTQY
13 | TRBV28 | ASSFVLDFSYEQY
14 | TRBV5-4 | ASSARDRWINEKLF
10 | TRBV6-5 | ASRRVDYGYT
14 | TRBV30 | AWSLGGSSGANVLT
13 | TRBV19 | ASSPQSGGFTEAF
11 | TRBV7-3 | ASSEYSTDTQY
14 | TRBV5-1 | ASSLDTDTKNSPLH
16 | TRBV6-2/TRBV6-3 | ASSPPSRLAGVKNIQY
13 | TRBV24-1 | ATSDHTTGGNEQY
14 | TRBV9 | ASSVGQGASTDTQY
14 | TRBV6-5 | ASSSPSGRETYEQY
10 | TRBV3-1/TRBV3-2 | ASGQGSYEQY
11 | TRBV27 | ASSFGRAYGYT
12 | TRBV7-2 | ASSPTGELEKLF
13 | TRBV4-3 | ASSQDPQGRSEAF
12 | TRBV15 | ATWDRQMNTEAF
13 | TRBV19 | ASSPNSNGWETQY
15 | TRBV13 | ASSSNVDRTLQETQY
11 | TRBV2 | ASGASGNNEQF
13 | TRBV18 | ASSKGQGSYNEQF
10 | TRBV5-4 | ASSFGGGEAF
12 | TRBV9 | ASSVAGGNTEAF
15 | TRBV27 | ASSRELAGLNTGELF
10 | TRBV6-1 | ASSGFRQVVF
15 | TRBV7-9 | ASSLPPTGGSNSPLH
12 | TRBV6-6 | ASSPGDGSYEQY
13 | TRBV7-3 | ASSRGTGEGSPLH
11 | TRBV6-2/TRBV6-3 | ASSNRGSTEAF
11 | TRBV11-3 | ASSLQENTEAF
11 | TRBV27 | ASSTANQETQY
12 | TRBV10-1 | ASSDERLYNEQF
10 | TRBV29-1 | SVLNNSGGYT
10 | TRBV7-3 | ASSTPPGGYT
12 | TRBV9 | ASSVGGSLYGYT
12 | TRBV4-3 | ASSQDQARETQY
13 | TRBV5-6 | ASKGQGYIGYGYT
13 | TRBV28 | ASSLLPGLGGEQY